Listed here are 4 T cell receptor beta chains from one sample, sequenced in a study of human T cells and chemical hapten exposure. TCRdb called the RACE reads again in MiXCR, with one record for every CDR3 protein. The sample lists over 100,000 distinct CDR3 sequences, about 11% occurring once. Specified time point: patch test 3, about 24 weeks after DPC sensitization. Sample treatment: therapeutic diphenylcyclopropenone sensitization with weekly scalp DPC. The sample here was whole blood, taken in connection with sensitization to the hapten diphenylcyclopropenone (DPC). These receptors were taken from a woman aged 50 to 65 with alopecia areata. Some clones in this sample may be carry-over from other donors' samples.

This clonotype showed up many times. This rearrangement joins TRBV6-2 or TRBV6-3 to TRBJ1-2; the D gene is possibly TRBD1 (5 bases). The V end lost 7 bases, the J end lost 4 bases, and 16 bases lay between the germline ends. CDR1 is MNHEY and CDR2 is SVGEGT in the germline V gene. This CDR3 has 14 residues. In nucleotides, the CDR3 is TGTGCCAGCACCCCGGGACGGATGAGCTATGGCTACACCTTC. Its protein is CASTPGRMSYGYTF.

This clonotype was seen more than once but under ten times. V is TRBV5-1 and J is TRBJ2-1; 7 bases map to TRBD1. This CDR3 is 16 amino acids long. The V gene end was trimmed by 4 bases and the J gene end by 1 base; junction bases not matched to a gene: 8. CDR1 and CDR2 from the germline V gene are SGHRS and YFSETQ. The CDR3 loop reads CASSTTTGASYNEQFF. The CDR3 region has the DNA TGCGCCAGCAGCACTACCACAGGGGCGTCCTACAATGAGCAGTTCTTC.

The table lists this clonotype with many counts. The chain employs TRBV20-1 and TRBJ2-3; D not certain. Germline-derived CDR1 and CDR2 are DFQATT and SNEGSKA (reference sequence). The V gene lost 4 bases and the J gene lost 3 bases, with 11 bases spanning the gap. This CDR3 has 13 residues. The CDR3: CSATRKVTDTQYF. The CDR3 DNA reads TGCAGTGCTACTAGAAAGGTTACAGATACGCAGTATTTT.

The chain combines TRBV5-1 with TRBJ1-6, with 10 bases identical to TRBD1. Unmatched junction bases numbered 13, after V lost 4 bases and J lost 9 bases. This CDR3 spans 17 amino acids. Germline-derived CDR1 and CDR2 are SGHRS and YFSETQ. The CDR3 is CASSLRGQGISLSPLHF. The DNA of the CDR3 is TGCGCCAGCAGCCTGAGGGGACAGGGGATTTCACTTTCACCCCTCCACTTT.